Shown below are 9 T cell receptor beta chains from a single sample sequenced in a study of blood T cell repertoires in COVID-19. Sequenced by immunoSEQ multiplex PCR; TCRdb stores in-frame clones only, minus some. Altogether some 140,000 clones are present, about 86% being singletons, with the ten largest covering over 7.5%. The sequencing sample was made of peripheral blood. The receptors were gathered from a woman aged 60-75 years with active or convalescent COVID-19.

The gene calls are TRBV5-6 and TRBJ2-1; 10 bases are shared with TRBD2. Germline V lookup: CDR1 SGHDT, CDR2 YYEEEE. V lost 4 bases to trimming and J lost 0 bases; unmatched junction nucleotides: 7. This CDR3 region has 17 residues. This CDR3 is CASSDLLAGGSYNEQFF. For the CDR3, the DNA is TGTGCCAGCAGCGATCTTTTAGCGGGAGGCTCCTACAATGAGCAGTTCTTC.

The V gene is TRBV27, the J gene TRBJ1-6; TRBD1 might be the D (5 bases). The V gene's germline CDR1 is MNHEY and CDR2 SMNVEV (reference sequence). The germline V and J ends were trimmed by 5 bases and 2 bases, with 10 bases remaining between them. This CDR3 contains 15 residues. The CDR3 loop reads CASSNQGTYNSPLHF. The CDR3 DNA reads TGTGCCAGCAGTAACCAGGGAACCTATAATTCACCCCTCCACTTT.

As concerns this clone: Its ends do not fully match the called genes, so a read error is possible. This sequence joins TRBV30 and TRBJ1-5, with TRBD1 matching over 7 bases. Germline V gene lookup returns CDR1 GTSNPN and CDR2 SVGIG (reference sequence). CDR3 length: 13 amino acids. The CDR3 region has the DNA TGTGCCTGGAGTTATTCGTGGGACAGCCCCCTGTGTTTT. Its translation: CAWSYSWDSPLCF.

V usage is TRBV9 and J usage is TRBJ2-1; TRBD2 matches 11 bases. V trimming: 1 base; J trimming: 6 bases; junction bases outside the gene matches: 9. Germline lookup yields CDR1 SGDLS and CDR2 YYNGEE. The CDR3 runs 17 residues. The CDR3 loop is CASSVRGLAGGSNEQFF. CDR3 bases: TGTGCCAGCAGCGTACGAGGGCTAGCGGGAGGATCCAATGAGCAGTTCTTC.

The chain employs TRBV28 and TRBJ2-1, with TRBD1 as a possible D gene (6 bases). Germline loops: CDR1 MDHEN, CDR2 SYDVKM. This CDR3 is 16 amino acids long. The germline V and J ends were trimmed by 4 bases and 3 bases, with 16 bases remaining between them. CDR3 sequence (DNA): TGTGCCAGCAGTTCGGGATTGCACAGGGACTACAATGAGCAGTTCTTC. Protein sequence: CASSSGLHRDYNEQFF. The variable domain in full, completed from reference TRBV28 and TRBJ2-1, reads DVKVTQSSRYLVKRTGEKVFLECVQDMDHENMFWYRQDPGLGLRLIYFSYDVKMKEKGDIPEGYSVSREKKERFSLILESASTNQTSMYLCASSSGLHRDYNEQFFGPGTRLTVL.

This clone was seen a few times. CDR3 amino acids: CATSVIEATNEKLFF. DNA for the CDR3: TGTGCAACCAGCGTGATTGAAGCAACTAATGAAAAACTGTTTTTT. The genes are TRBV28 and TRBJ1-4; D unresolved. The CDR3 spans 15 residues. Germline CDR1 is MDHEN and CDR2 is SYDVKM.

The chain employs TRBV5-8 and TRBJ1-1, with 7 nucleotides matching TRBD1. This CDR3 has 15 residues. The V gene end was trimmed by 0 bases and the J gene end by 4 bases; junction bases not matched to a gene: 6. The germline V gene has CDR1 SGHTS and CDR2 YDEGEE. The CDR3 DNA sequence: TGTGCCAGCAGCTTGGGGACAGGTTTTCCCACTGAAGCTTTCTTT. It is translated as CASSLGTGFPTEAFF.

This chain uses TRBV4-2 with TRBJ1-4, with D perhaps TRBD1 (5 bases). The V and J ends lost 4 bases and 0 bases respectively, with 18 bases between them. Per germline, CDR1 LGHNA and CDR2 YNFKEQ. The CDR3 sequence is 18 residues long. CDR3 nucleotide sequence: TGTGCCAGCAGCCCCGAACGGACGGGGGGAACAACTAATGAAAAACTGTTTTTT. This translates into CASSPERTGGTTNEKLFF.

The chain joins TRBV7-8 to TRBJ2-7, with a weak D call TRBD2 (5 bases). The length of the CDR3 is 13 residues. Germline values: CDR1 SGHVS, CDR2 FQNEAQ. V was clipped by 5 bases and J by 6 bases, with 14 bases between them. As DNA, the CDR3 is TGTGCCAGCAGCAAAGGAGGCCCACCCGAGCAGTACTTC. Translating gives CASSKGGPPEQYF.